A selection of T cell receptor beta chains follows, all from one sample in a study of control samples from healthy donors and cancer patients. Data came from immunoSEQ multiplex PCR; TCRdb stores just in-frame clones and leaves some out. The repertoire holds 100,000 to 150,000 clones, about 90% seen once, with approximately 2% in the top ten. The sample comprised blood. These receptors were collected from a woman aged 50 to 60 in good health. Both conserved end residues are part of each CDR3. Fields, in order: CDR3 protein, CDR3 DNA, D gene, clone size, V gene, J gene. The D gene is left open where the match is weak. Not every row has a clone size; where given, it reads once, few, many or a size class.

CASALLAGATDTQYF,TGTGCCAGTGCCCTACTAGCGGGGGCCACAGATACGCAGTATTTT,TRBD2,NA,TRBV19,TRBJ2-3
CASSSRGVNTEAFF,TGTGCCAGCAGTTCCCGGGGGGTGAACACTGAAGCTTTCTTT,NA,NA,TRBV6-5,TRBJ1-1
CASSQGLGYTYNEQFF,TGCGCCAGCAGCCAGGGACTAGGGTATACCTACAATGAGCAGTTCTTC,TRBD2,NA,TRBV4-1,TRBJ2-1
CASSAAVGQPGWENTQYF,TGTGCCAGCAGCGCAGCGGTTGGACAGCCCGGTTGGGAAAATACGCAGTATTTT,NA,once,TRBV21-1,TRBJ2-3
CATSPGGDTEAFF,TGTGCCACCAGCCCAGGCGGGGACACTGAAGCTTTCTTT,NA,few,TRBV15,TRBJ1-1
CASSQDSASGSYEQYF,TGTGCCAGCAGCCAAGATAGTGCAAGCGGGAGCTACGAGCAGTACTTC,TRBD2,NA,TRBV4-2,TRBJ2-7
CASSFQGFQETQYF,TGTGCCAGCAGCTTTCAGGGTTTTCAAGAGACCCAGTACTTC,NA,NA,TRBV5-6,TRBJ2-5
CASSLLGGGMDTQYF,TGTGCCAGCAGCTTATTGGGCGGGGGGATGGATACGCAGTATTTT,TRBD2,NA,TRBV5-4,TRBJ2-3
CASSPLGGSLAYEQYF,TGTGCCAGCAGCCCTCTGGGCGGGAGTTTGGCCTACGAGCAGTACTTC,TRBD2,once,TRBV7-9,TRBJ2-7
CASSLLAEYYNEQFF,TGCGCCAGCAGCTTACTAGCGGAATACTACAATGAGCAGTTCTTC,TRBD2,NA,TRBV5-1,TRBJ2-1
CASSLIYEQYF,TGTGCCAGCAGCTTAATCTACGAGCAGTACTTC,NA,NA,TRBV7-9,TRBJ2-7
CSVEDNPPGTEAFF,TGCAGCGTTGAAGATAACCCCCCGGGGACTGAAGCTTTCTTT,NA,once,TRBV29-1,TRBJ1-1
CASSMGSGNTIYF,TGTGCCAGCAGTATGGGGTCTGGAAACACCATATATTTT,NA,NA,TRBV7-9,TRBJ1-3
CASSETHNTEAFF,TGTGCCAGCAGTGAGACACATAACACTGAAGCTTTCTTT,NA,NA,TRBV2,TRBJ1-1
CSAGGTQGNYGYTF,TGCAGCGCGGGGGGTACACAGGGTAACTATGGCTACACCTTC,NA,NA,TRBV29-1,TRBJ1-2
CASSADRGRQETQYF,TGTGCCAGCAGTGCCGACAGGGGACGCCAAGAGACCCAGTACTTC,TRBD1,NA,TRBV2,TRBJ2-5
CASSLAGAGNQPQHF,TGCGCCAGCAGCTTGGCCGGGGCAGGCAATCAGCCCCAGCATTTT,NA,NA,TRBV5-1,TRBJ1-5
CAWSGQGSKPQHF,TGTGCCTGGAGTGGACAGGGGTCTAAACCCCAGCATTTT,TRBD1,NA,TRBV30,TRBJ1-5
CASMLSTNTGELFF,TGTGCCAGCATGCTCAGCACGAACACCGGGGAGCTGTTTTTT,NA,once,TRBV6-5,TRBJ2-2
CASSEPGQGRHEQFF,TGTGCCAGCAGTGAGCCCGGACAGGGACGCCATGAGCAGTTCTTC,TRBD1,NA,TRBV25-1,TRBJ2-1
CASSEWRGNGNQPQHF,TGTGCCAGCAGTGAATGGAGGGGTAATGGCAATCAGCCCCAGCATTTT,NA,NA,TRBV6-1,TRBJ1-5
CAYRQGNTEAFF,TGTGCCTACCGACAGGGGAACACTGAAGCTTTCTTT,TRBD1,once,TRBV24-1,TRBJ1-1
CASSQDPGNYGYTF,TGTGCCAGCAGCCAAGATCCAGGGAACTATGGCTACACCTTC,NA,NA,TRBV3-1/TRBV3-2,TRBJ1-2
CASSLEGDSYEQYF,TGCGCCAGCAGCTTGGAGGGCGACTCCTACGAGCAGTACTTC,NA,NA,TRBV5-1,TRBJ2-7
CASSDSAGGLNEQFF,TGTGCCAGCAGTGACTCGGCCGGGGGGTTAAATGAGCAGTTCTTC,TRBD2,once,TRBV6-4,TRBJ2-1
CASSGGTNSNQPQHF,TGTGCCAGCAGCGGAGGGACGAATAGCAATCAGCCCCAGCATTTT,NA,NA,TRBV7-8,TRBJ1-5
CASKRGGNTEAFF,TGTGCCAGCAAAAGAGGCGGGAACACTGAAGCTTTCTTT,NA,NA,TRBV25-1,TRBJ1-1
CATSRDLSTDGYTF,TGTGCCACCAGCAGAGATCTTTCGACGGACGGCTACACCTTC,NA,once,TRBV15,TRBJ1-2
CASSQEGGGAKRGNTEAFF,TGCGCCAGCAGCCAAGAAGGGGGAGGGGCGAAGCGAGGGAACACTGAAGCTTTCTTT,NA,NA,TRBV4-1,TRBJ1-1
CASQGTWDTEAFF,TGTGCCAGCCAGGGGACCTGGGACACTGAAGCTTTCTTT,NA,NA,TRBV28,TRBJ1-1
CASSLGVSYEQYF,TGCGCCAGCAGCTTAGGGGTCTCCTACGAGCAGTACTTC,NA,once,TRBV5-1,TRBJ2-7
CATSKGSGRGTGELFF,TGTGCCACCAGCAAAGGTAGCGGGAGAGGAACCGGGGAGCTGTTTTTT,TRBD2,NA,TRBV15,TRBJ2-2
CASSRMGDGNEQYF,TGTGCCAGCAGCCGAATGGGGGACGGAAACGAGCAGTACTTC,NA,few,TRBV3-1/TRBV3-2,TRBJ2-7
CASSYGPINEKLFF,TGTGCCAGCAGTTACGGACCGATTAATGAAAAACTGTTTTTT,NA,NA,TRBV6-2/TRBV6-3,TRBJ1-4
CASSDNYGYTF,TGTGCCTCCAGTGATAACTATGGCTACACCTTC,NA,NA,TRBV30,TRBJ1-2
CASSPEASGSYEQYF,TGTGCCAGCAGCCCGGAGGCTAGCGGCTCCTACGAGCAGTACTTC,TRBD2,NA,TRBV5-4,TRBJ2-7
CAWRGVNTEAFF,TGTGCCTGGAGGGGCGTGAACACTGAAGCTTTCTTT,NA,once,TRBV30,TRBJ1-1
CASSMNRGEKLFF,TGTGCCAGTAGTATGAATCGGGGAGAAAAACTGTTTTTT,NA,NA,TRBV19,TRBJ1-4
CAWSGRGGTGREKLFF,TGTGCCTGGAGTGGGAGGGGGGGGACAGGGCGTGAAAAACTGTTTTTT,TRBD1,NA,TRBV30,TRBJ1-4
CASNADRVSYTF,TGTGCCAGCAACGCGGACAGGGTCTCGTACACCTTC,TRBD1,NA,TRBV2,TRBJ1-2
CASSFEGVGEQYF,TGTGCCAGCAGTTTCGAGGGGGTAGGGGAGCAGTACTTC,NA,NA,TRBV12-3/TRBV12-4,TRBJ2-7